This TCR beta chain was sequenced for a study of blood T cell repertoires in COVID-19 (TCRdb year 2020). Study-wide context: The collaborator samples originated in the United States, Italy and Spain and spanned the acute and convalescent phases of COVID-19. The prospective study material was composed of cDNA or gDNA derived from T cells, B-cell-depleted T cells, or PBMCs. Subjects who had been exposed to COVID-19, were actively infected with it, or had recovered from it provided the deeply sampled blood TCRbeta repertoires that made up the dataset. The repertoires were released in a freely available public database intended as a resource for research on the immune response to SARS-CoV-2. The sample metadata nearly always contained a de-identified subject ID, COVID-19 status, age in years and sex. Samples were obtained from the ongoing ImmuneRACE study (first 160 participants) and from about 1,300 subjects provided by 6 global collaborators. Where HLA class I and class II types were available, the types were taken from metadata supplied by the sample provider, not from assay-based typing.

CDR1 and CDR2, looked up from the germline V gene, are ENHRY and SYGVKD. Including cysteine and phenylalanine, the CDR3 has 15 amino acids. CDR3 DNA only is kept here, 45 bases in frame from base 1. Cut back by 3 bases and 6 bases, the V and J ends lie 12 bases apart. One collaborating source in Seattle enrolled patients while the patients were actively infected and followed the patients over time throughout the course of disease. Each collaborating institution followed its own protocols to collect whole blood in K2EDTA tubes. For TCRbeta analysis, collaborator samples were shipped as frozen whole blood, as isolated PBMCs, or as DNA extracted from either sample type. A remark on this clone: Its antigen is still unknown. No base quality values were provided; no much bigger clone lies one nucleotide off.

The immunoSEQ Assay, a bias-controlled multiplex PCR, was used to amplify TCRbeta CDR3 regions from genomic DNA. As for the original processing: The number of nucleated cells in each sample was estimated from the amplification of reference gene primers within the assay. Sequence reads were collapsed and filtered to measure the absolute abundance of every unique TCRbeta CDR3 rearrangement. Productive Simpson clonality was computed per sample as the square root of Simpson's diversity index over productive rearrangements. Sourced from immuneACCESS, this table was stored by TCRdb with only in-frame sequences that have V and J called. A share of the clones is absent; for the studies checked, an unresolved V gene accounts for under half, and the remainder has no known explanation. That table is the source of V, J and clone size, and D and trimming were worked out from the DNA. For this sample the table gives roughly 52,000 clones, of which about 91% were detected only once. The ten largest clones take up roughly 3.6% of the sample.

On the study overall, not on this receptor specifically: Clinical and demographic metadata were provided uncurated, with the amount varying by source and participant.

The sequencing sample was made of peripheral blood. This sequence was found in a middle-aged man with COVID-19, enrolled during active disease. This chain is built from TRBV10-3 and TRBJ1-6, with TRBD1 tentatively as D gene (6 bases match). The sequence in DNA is TGTGCCATCAGTGAACAGGGAGTCCGTAATTCACCCCTCCACTTT. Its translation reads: CAISEQGVRNSPLHF.